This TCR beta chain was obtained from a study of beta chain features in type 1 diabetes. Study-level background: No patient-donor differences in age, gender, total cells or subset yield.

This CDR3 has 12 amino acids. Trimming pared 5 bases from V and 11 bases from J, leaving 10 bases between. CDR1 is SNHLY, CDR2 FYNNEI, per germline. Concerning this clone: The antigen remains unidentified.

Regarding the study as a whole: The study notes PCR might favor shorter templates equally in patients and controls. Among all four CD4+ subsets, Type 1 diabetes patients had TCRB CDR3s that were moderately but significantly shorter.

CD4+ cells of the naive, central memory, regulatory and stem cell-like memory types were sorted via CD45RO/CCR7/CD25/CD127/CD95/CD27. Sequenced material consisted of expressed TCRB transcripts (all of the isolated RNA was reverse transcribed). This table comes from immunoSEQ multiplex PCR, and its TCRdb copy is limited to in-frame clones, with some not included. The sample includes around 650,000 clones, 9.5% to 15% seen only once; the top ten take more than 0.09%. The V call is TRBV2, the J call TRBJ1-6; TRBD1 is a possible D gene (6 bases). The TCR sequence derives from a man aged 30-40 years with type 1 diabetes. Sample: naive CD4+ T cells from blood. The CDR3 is CASSSQGPPLHF. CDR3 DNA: TGTGCCAGCAGTTCACAGGGACCACCCCTCCACTTT. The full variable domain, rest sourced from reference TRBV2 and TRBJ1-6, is EPEVTQTPSHQVTQMGQEVILRCVPISNHLYFYWYRQILGQKVEFLVSFYNNEISEKSEIFDDQFSVERPDGSNFTLKIRSTKLEDSAMYFCASSSQGPPLHFGNGTRLTVT.